This T cell receptor (beta chain) comes out of a study of tumor-infiltrating lymphocytes in primary liver carcinoma. At the level of the study: Patients were men and women aged 30 to 69 years. Notes on the study in general: Appearing in all five tumor regions was true of only about 7.5-25% of top clones.

Starting material of 500 to 600 ng total RNA yielded TCR beta cDNA via a constant-region primer. Slightly modified ARM-PCR with three nested multiplex PCR rounds yielded TCR beta libraries. The two initial PCR rounds, nine to eleven cycles each, used TRBV1-TRBV30 forward and C-beta reverse primers. TCRdb re-derived calls from the multiplex PCR reads in MiXCR, one entry per CDR3 protein. The profile shows 100,000 to 150,000 distinct CDR3 sequences, around 62% of them singletons. The CDR3 consists of 15 residues. Germline CDR1 is MNHEY and CDR2 is SVGAGI. Co-extracting RNA and DNA was done with roughly 17-33 mg of unsorted bulk tissue as input. Comments on this clonotype: Its antigen is not identified. A junction boundary mismatches the germline segment, possibly from a read error.

The clonotype originates from a woman in her fifties or sixties with primary liver carcinoma and hepatitis B virus infection. Material for sequencing was liver tumor tissue from sampling region 1. Specified subset: tumor region T1, superior pole. The chain has TRBV6-5 and TRBJ1-2, with TRBD1 matching over 8 bases. In DNA form, the CDR3 reads TGTTCCAGCAGCTTTCGACAGGGGCCAAGTTATGGCTACACCTTC. Its protein is CSSSFRQGPSYGYTF.